Reported below is one TCR beta chain. As yet, its antigen is unknown. TCRdb ran MiXCR on the 5' RACE reads and lists one entry per CDR3 protein. This table has tens of thousands of distinct CDR3 sequences, over 15% appearing once. This CDR3 has 13 residues. CDR1 is ENHRY, CDR2 SYGVKD, per germline. Trimming took off 2 bases at V and 3 bases at J, with 8 bases between the two ends. The sample comes from a study of T-cell memory formation after mild COVID-19. Study conclusions and caveats: Contracting CD4+ clones were located mainly in CM and EM, and CD8+ clones in EMRA.

The sample comprised PBMCs or a T cell subset sorted from them (not recorded which). The sequence came from an adult woman who had mild COVID-19 (a few samples of this study predate the infection). Cell type and time point are not known. This chain connects TRBV10-3 to TRBJ2-7; D ambiguous. The CDR3 nucleotides read TGTGCCATCAGTGAGGTTGAGGTCTACGAGCAGTACTTC. It specifies CAISEVEVYEQYF.